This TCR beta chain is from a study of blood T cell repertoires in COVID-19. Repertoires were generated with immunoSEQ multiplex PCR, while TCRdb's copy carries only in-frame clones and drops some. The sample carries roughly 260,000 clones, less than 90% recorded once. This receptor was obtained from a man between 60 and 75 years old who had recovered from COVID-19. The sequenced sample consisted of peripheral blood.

This CDR3 is CASKIRGQGNTEAFF. CDR3 in DNA: TGTGCCAGCAAGATAAGGGGACAGGGTAACACTGAAGCTTTCTTT. The genes are TRBV6-5 and TRBJ1-1, with TRBD1 matching 9 bases. The CDR3 is 15 amino acids. The ends lost 7 bases at V and 2 bases at J; junction bases unmatched: 8. Germline V gene data show CDR1 as MNHEY and CDR2 as SVGAGI.